This TCR beta chain was identified during a study of T cells in Graves' hyperthyroidism and ophthalmopathy. Study results and caveats: The authors' 13 V-J model separated ophthalmopathy from stable hyperthyroidism.

This clonotype was found many times. What it binds is unknown. V was shortened by 7 bases and J by 1 base, with 14 bases between the two germline ends. The CDR3 spans 15 residues. Germline CDR1 MDHEN, CDR2 SYDVKM. The authors took PBMCs from 10 ml fresh peripheral blood. TCR beta CDR3 regions were amplified from RNA. HTBI primers were used for first-round RT-PCR of the TCR CDR3. TCRdb itself ran the multiplex PCR reads through MiXCR, one entry per CDR3 protein. The sample lists around 200,000 distinct CDR3 sequences; about 18% were seen once. The J gene is TRBJ2-1, the V gene TRBV28; D not resolved. The sequenced material came from blood. This sequence was found in a middle-aged man with Graves' hyperthyroidism. The CDR3: CASTSRPGSYNEQFF. The CDR3 DNA sequence: TGTGCCAGCACCTCGCGGCCGGGTTCCTACAATGAGCAGTTCTTC. Together with reference TRBV28 and TRBJ2-1, the CDR3 gives the full variable domain: DVKVTQSSRYLVKRTGEKVFLECVQDMDHENMFWYRQDPGLGLRLIYFSYDVKMKEKGDIPEGYSVSREKKERFSLILESASTNQTSMYLCASTSRPGSYNEQFFGPGTRLTVL.